Listed below are T cell receptor beta chains from one sample, sequenced in a study of response to subunit inactivated influenza vaccine. From the RT-PCR reads, TCRdb called clonotypes with MiXCR, one entry per CDR3 protein. The sample consists of more than 400,000 distinct CDR3 sequences, approximately 11% of them appearing once. Sequencing was performed on PBMCs from blood, taken roughly 6 weeks after vaccination. The receptors stem from a man aged 50 to 59 who received an inactivated influenza vaccine. Each CDR3 is given with its conserved first and last residue. Fields, in order: V gene, D gene, J gene, clone size, CDR3 DNA, CDR3 protein. D genes are given only for firm matches. The size entry is marked missing in some rows and otherwise reads once, few, many or a size class.

v_call: TRBV29-1; d_call: .; j_call: TRBJ2-3; clone_size: .; cdr3_nt: TGCAGCGTTGAAGACGGCGGGATCCCAGATACGCAGTATTTT; cdr3_aa: CSVEDGGIPDTQYF
v_call: TRBV10-3; d_call: .; j_call: TRBJ2-5; clone_size: .; cdr3_nt: TGTGCCATCGGGTACCAAGAGACCCAGTACTTC; cdr3_aa: CAIGYQETQYF
v_call: TRBV5-1; d_call: TRBD1; j_call: TRBJ2-2; clone_size: many; cdr3_nt: TGCGCCAGCATGGACTCGGGACAGGGGGGAACCGGGGAGCTGTTTTTT; cdr3_aa: CASMDSGQGGTGELFF
v_call: TRBV20-1; d_call: .; j_call: TRBJ2-7; clone_size: many; cdr3_nt: TGCAGTGCTAGGTTAGTGCACGAGCAGTACTTC; cdr3_aa: CSARLVHEQYF
v_call: TRBV20-1; d_call: TRBD2; j_call: TRBJ2-3; clone_size: few; cdr3_nt: TGCAGTGTAGGGCTAGCGGCCACAGATACGCAGTATTTT; cdr3_aa: CSVGLAATDTQYF
v_call: TRBV4-3; d_call: TRBD2; j_call: TRBJ2-7; clone_size: few; cdr3_nt: TGCGCCAGCAGCCCGAACGCCATCATAGCGGGGAGCTCCTACGAGCAGTACTTC; cdr3_aa: CASSPNAIIAGSSYEQYF
v_call: TRBV5-1; d_call: TRBD1; j_call: TRBJ2-1; clone_size: few; cdr3_nt: TGCGCCAGCAGCTTGACACAGGGGCGTGAGCAGTTCTTC; cdr3_aa: CASSLTQGREQFF
v_call: TRBV24-1; d_call: TRBD1; j_call: TRBJ2-3; clone_size: few; cdr3_nt: TGTGCCACCAGTGATTTCGGGGGACAGGGGATGGATACGCAGTATTTT; cdr3_aa: CATSDFGGQGMDTQYF
v_call: TRBV12-3/TRBV12-4; d_call: TRBD1; j_call: TRBJ1-1; clone_size: many; cdr3_nt: TGTGCCAGCAGGGCTACAGGGGGCGGTAACACTGAAGCTTTCTTT; cdr3_aa: CASRATGGGNTEAFF
v_call: TRBV2; d_call: TRBD1; j_call: TRBJ2-3; clone_size: few; cdr3_nt: TGTGCCAGCAGTGAAGCGGGTGGACAGGGAAGGGATACGCAGTATTTT; cdr3_aa: CASSEAGGQGRDTQYF
v_call: TRBV7-9; d_call: TRBD2; j_call: TRBJ2-7; clone_size: .; cdr3_nt: TGTGCCAGCAGCCTCCTGACTAGCGGCTGTGACGAGCAGTACTTC; cdr3_aa: CASSLLTSGCDEQYF
v_call: TRBV29-1; d_call: TRBD2; j_call: TRBJ2-3; clone_size: .; cdr3_nt: TGCAGCGTTGAAGATCAAATAGCGGGGTCCCCAGATACGCAGTATTTT; cdr3_aa: CSVEDQIAGSPDTQYF
v_call: TRBV5-1; d_call: .; j_call: TRBJ2-5; clone_size: .; cdr3_nt: TGCGCCAGCAGCTTGCGGGCCTCAACACGGGAGACCCAGTACTTC; cdr3_aa: CASSLRASTRETQYF
v_call: TRBV20-1; d_call: .; j_call: TRBJ2-3; clone_size: .; cdr3_nt: TGCAGTGCCCTTAGCCGTAGAATGCAGGGCACAGATACGCAGTATTTT; cdr3_aa: CSALSRRMQGTDTQYF
v_call: TRBV27; d_call: .; j_call: TRBJ2-3; clone_size: .; cdr3_nt: TGTGCCAGCAGTTCCTATGAACCAGATACGCAGTATTTT; cdr3_aa: CASSSYEPDTQYF
v_call: TRBV7-9; d_call: TRBD1; j_call: TRBJ2-1; clone_size: .; cdr3_nt: TGTGCCAGCAGCCCCCGACAGGGGCCCTACAATGAGCAGTTCTTC; cdr3_aa: CASSPRQGPYNEQFF
v_call: TRBV10-3; d_call: .; j_call: TRBJ2-7; clone_size: .; cdr3_nt: TGTGCCATCAGGGGAACTGAGAACTACGAGCAGTACTTC; cdr3_aa: CAIRGTENYEQYF
v_call: TRBV5-5; d_call: .; j_call: TRBJ2-5; clone_size: few; cdr3_nt: TGTGCCAGCAGCTGGGCGTCAATGCGGAGCCAAGAGACCCAGTACTTC; cdr3_aa: CASSWASMRSQETQYF
v_call: TRBV28; d_call: TRBD2; j_call: TRBJ2-5; clone_size: .; cdr3_nt: TGTGCCAGCAGCCCTCTAGCGGGGGTTGAAGAGACCCAGTACTTC; cdr3_aa: CASSPLAGVEETQYF
v_call: TRBV5-6; d_call: TRBD2; j_call: TRBJ2-3; clone_size: .; cdr3_nt: TGTGCCAGCAGCTTGGTTTGGACTAGCGGGGGGGATGCAGATACGCAGTATTTT; cdr3_aa: CASSLVWTSGGDADTQYF
v_call: TRBV6-1; d_call: .; j_call: TRBJ1-2; clone_size: many; cdr3_nt: TGTGCCAGCAGCAAATACCCTTGGGGGGACTATGGCTACACCTTC; cdr3_aa: CASSKYPWGDYGYTF
v_call: TRBV10-3; d_call: .; j_call: TRBJ2-7; clone_size: .; cdr3_nt: TGTGCCATCAGTGAGTCGGGCGGGCGGACCTACGAGCAGTACTTC; cdr3_aa: CAISESGGRTYEQYF
v_call: TRBV4-1; d_call: .; j_call: TRBJ1-5; clone_size: few; cdr3_nt: TGCGCCAGCAGCCAAGATTGGATGGGAGGCAATCAGCCCCAGCATTTT; cdr3_aa: CASSQDWMGGNQPQHF
v_call: TRBV12-3/TRBV12-4; d_call: .; j_call: TRBJ2-7; clone_size: .; cdr3_nt: TGTGCCAGCAGTTCGACACCCAGCTCCTACGAGCAGTACTTC; cdr3_aa: CASSSTPSSYEQYF
v_call: TRBV24-1; d_call: .; j_call: TRBJ2-7; clone_size: few; cdr3_nt: TGTGCCACCGGGACGGACACAACCTACGAGCAGTACTTC; cdr3_aa: CATGTDTTYEQYF
v_call: TRBV4-3; d_call: .; j_call: TRBJ2-3; clone_size: many; cdr3_nt: TGCGCCAGCAGCCAAGGAAGGACTAGCACAGATACGCAGTATTTT; cdr3_aa: CASSQGRTSTDTQYF
v_call: TRBV5-1; d_call: TRBD2; j_call: TRBJ2-3; clone_size: .; cdr3_nt: TGCGCCAGCACCTTCATGCCCATCGAGCGGGAGGGCCCAGATACGCAGTATTTT; cdr3_aa: CASTFMPIEREGPDTQYF
v_call: TRBV7-2; d_call: TRBD2; j_call: TRBJ2-1; clone_size: .; cdr3_nt: TGTGCCAGCAGCTCGTCGTCGGGACTAGCAGTGAGTGAGCAGTTCTTC; cdr3_aa: CASSSSSGLAVSEQFF
v_call: TRBV29-1; d_call: .; j_call: TRBJ2-1; clone_size: few; cdr3_nt: TGCAGCGTTGTCAGACACCGGCCCCCATACAATGAGCAGTTCTTC; cdr3_aa: CSVVRHRPPYNEQFF
v_call: TRBV5-1; d_call: .; j_call: TRBJ1-6; clone_size: .; cdr3_nt: TGCGCCAGCAGCTTGCTGTGGTGGAATTCACCCCTCCACTTT; cdr3_aa: CASSLLWWNSPLHF
v_call: TRBV2; d_call: .; j_call: TRBJ2-5; clone_size: few; cdr3_nt: TGTGCCAGCACTCGACAAGGACAGGAGACCCAGTACTTC; cdr3_aa: CASTRQGQETQYF
v_call: TRBV5-1; d_call: .; j_call: TRBJ1-2; clone_size: many; cdr3_nt: TGCGCCAGCAGCGCCCAACAGGGAGTGGGCTACACCTTC; cdr3_aa: CASSAQQGVGYTF
v_call: TRBV7-2; d_call: TRBD1; j_call: TRBJ2-7; clone_size: .; cdr3_nt: TGTGCCAGCAGTCCCCAGGGGGTCCCCTACGAGCAGTACTTC; cdr3_aa: CASSPQGVPYEQYF
v_call: TRBV12-3/TRBV12-4; d_call: TRBD2; j_call: TRBJ2-2; clone_size: .; cdr3_nt: TGTGCCAGCAGTTTAGGCAGCGGGGGCCCCACCGGGGAGCTGTTTTTT; cdr3_aa: CASSLGSGGPTGELFF
v_call: TRBV6-1; d_call: .; j_call: TRBJ2-1; clone_size: .; cdr3_nt: TGTGCCAGCAACGAACTGACCAGCGTGTATGAGCAGTTCTTC; cdr3_aa: CASNELTSVYEQFF
v_call: TRBV5-5; d_call: .; j_call: TRBJ2-7; clone_size: few; cdr3_nt: TGTGCCAGCAGCTTCCAGGGGCCTGGCAGCTACGAGCAGTACTTC; cdr3_aa: CASSFQGPGSYEQYF
v_call: TRBV7-2; d_call: TRBD2; j_call: TRBJ2-1; clone_size: many; cdr3_nt: TGTGCCAGCAGCCCCGATCTAGCGGACAATGAGCAGTTCTTC; cdr3_aa: CASSPDLADNEQFF
v_call: TRBV6-2/TRBV6-3; d_call: .; j_call: TRBJ1-3; clone_size: .; cdr3_nt: TGTGCCAGCAGTTACGCCCGAAGAGGCCCGGCGGGAAACACCATATATTTT; cdr3_aa: CASSYARRGPAGNTIYF
v_call: TRBV20-1; d_call: .; j_call: TRBJ1-5; clone_size: many; cdr3_nt: TGCAGTGCTAGAGATCAAGGCGGCTATCAGCCCCAGCATTTT; cdr3_aa: CSARDQGGYQPQHF
v_call: TRBV12-3/TRBV12-4; d_call: .; j_call: TRBJ2-3; clone_size: many; cdr3_nt: TGTGCCAGCAGTTTTTCGGAGCCAGATACGCAGTATTTT; cdr3_aa: CASSFSEPDTQYF